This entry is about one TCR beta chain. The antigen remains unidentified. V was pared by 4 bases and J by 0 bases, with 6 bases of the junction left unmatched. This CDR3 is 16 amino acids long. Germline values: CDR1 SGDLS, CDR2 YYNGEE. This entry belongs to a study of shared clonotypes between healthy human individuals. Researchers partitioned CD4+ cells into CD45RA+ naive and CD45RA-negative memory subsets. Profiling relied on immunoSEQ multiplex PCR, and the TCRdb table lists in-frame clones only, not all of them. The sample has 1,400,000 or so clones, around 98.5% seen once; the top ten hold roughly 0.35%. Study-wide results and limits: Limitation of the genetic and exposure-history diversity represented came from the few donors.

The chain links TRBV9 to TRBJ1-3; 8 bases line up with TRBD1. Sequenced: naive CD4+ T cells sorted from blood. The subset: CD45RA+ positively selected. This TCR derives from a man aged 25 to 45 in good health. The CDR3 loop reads CASSPRTGSSGNTIYF. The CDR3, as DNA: TGTGCCAGCAGCCCTCGGACAGGGAGCTCTGGAAACACCATATATTTT.